The sequence of this T cell receptor beta chain was determined in a study of T-cell memory formation after mild COVID-19. The study's findings and limits: Among CD4+ contracting clones, most were CM and EM, and CD8+ ones EMRA. There were some responding clones in pre-infection memory, which suggested that cross-reactive memory had joined. Specificity for SARS-CoV-2 was not confirmed among the second-wave clones peaking on day 37.

This CDR3 region has 15 residues. The J segment lost 2 bases and the V segment lost 6 bases, leaving 8 bases of the junction unmatched. CDR1 and CDR2 from the germline V gene are MGHRA and YSYEKL. To note about this clonotype: Its antigen is currently unknown.

With constant-segment primers, 5'RACE yielded cDNA libraries of TCR alpha and TCR beta that carried sample barcodes and UMIs. TCRdb processed the 5' RACE reads anew with MiXCR; each CDR3 protein has one entry. The sample includes around 340,000 distinct CDR3 sequences, approximately 15% seen only once; the top ten take 22%. This receptor was obtained from a man between 18 and 35 years old who had mild COVID-19 (a few samples of this study predate the infection). Cell type and time point are not known. The chain carries TRBV4-1 and TRBJ2-3; 7 nucleotides line up with TRBD2. The specimen sequenced was PBMCs or a T cell subset sorted from them (not recorded which). The CDR3 DNA reads as TGCGCCAGCAGGGGCGGGGGAAGTTTCACAGATACGCAGTATTTT. Translating it yields CASRGGGSFTDTQYF.